This TCR beta chain was captured in a study of T cells in Graves' hyperthyroidism and ophthalmopathy. The wider study: Any treatment followed the collection of peripheral blood at initial diagnosis. Regarding the study as a whole: From stable hyperthyroidism, ophthalmopathy was separated by a 13 V-J model. Peripheral blood also featured most of the thyroid clonotypes expanded above 0.001.

The study left out patients who had uncontrolled infection, other autoimmune disease, pregnancy or lactation. It was RNA transcripts that yielded the amplified TCR beta CDR3 regions. Using the HTBI primer set, a first-round RT-PCR was run on the TCR CDR3. TCRdb passed the multiplex PCR reads through MiXCR, listing each CDR3 protein once. The table shows hundreds of thousands of distinct CDR3 sequences, with roughly 16% occurring only once. On this clonotype: Its specificity is not known.

Germline V gene data show CDR1 as MNHNS and CDR2 as SASEGT. J gave up 7 bases and V 6 bases, and 7 bases lay outside the gene matches. CDR3 length: 16 amino acids. The rearrangement links TRBV6-1 to TRBJ2-1, with TRBD2 matching 15 bases. The receptor comes from a woman in her thirties or forties with Graves' ophthalmopathy. The specimen sequenced was blood. The CDR3 protein is CASRGTSGGSFNEQFF. The DNA of the CDR3 is TGTGCCAGCAGAGGGACTAGCGGGGGGTCTTTTAATGAGCAGTTCTTC.